This T cell receptor (beta chain) was profiled in a study of Graves' ophthalmopathy and Graves' hyperthyroidism. Study findings and constraints: Most clonotypes expanded in thyroid above 0.001 frequency were present in blood too. Ophthalmopathy versus stable hyperthyroidism: 13-signature model gave less than 90% sensitivity, around 81% specificity.

Trimming removed 3 bases from V and 7 bases from J, with 7 bases in between. This CDR3 is built from 12 residues. Germline V CDR1 and CDR2: LNHNV, YYDKDF (reference sequence). With respect to this clonotype: Antigen: not known.

The authors amplified TCR beta CDR3 regions, and they did so from RNA transcripts for repertoire sequencing. Investigators did first-round RT-PCR with HTBI primers, then second-round multiplex PCR. TCRdb itself ran the multiplex PCR reads through MiXCR, one entry per CDR3 protein. The table shows some 350,000 distinct CDR3 sequences, with about 17% occurring only once. Sequenced: peripheral blood. The receptor was isolated from an adult woman with stable Graves' hyperthyroidism. This rearrangement joins TRBV15 to TRBJ2-4; D is unresolved. CDR3 nucleotide sequence: TGTGCCACCAGCAGGGCCGTTAACATTCAGTACTTC. Translating it yields CATSRAVNIQYF.